This record covers a single TCR beta chain. The antigen this receptor binds is unknown. No base quality values were provided; no much bigger clone lies one nucleotide off. The data derive from a study of blood T cell repertoires in COVID-19 (dated by TCRdb to the early 2020s). With regard to the full study: Samples covering the acute and convalescent phases of COVID-19 were provided by collaborators in the United States, Italy and Spain. The prospective study material was composed of cDNA or gDNA derived from T cells, B-cell-depleted T cells, or PBMCs. The dataset comprised deeply sampled blood TCRbeta repertoires from subjects exposed to, actively infected with, or recovered from COVID-19. The repertoires were released in a freely available public database intended as a resource for research on the immune response to SARS-CoV-2. The samples were drawn from the first 160 participants of the ongoing ImmuneRACE study and from over a thousand subjects provided by 6 global collaborators. Sample metadata almost always included a de-identified subject ID, COVID-19 status, age in years and sex. Where available, HLA class I and class II types were obtained from metadata supplied by the sample provider rather than from assay-based typing.

What the work shows at the level of the full study, not this receptor alone: How much clinical and demographic metadata was included differed by source and by participant, and the metadata was provided uncurated.

Each collaborating institution followed its own protocols to collect whole blood in K2EDTA tubes. Collaborator samples were shipped for TCRbeta analysis as frozen whole blood, isolated PBMCs, or DNA extracted from either sample type. TCRbeta CDR3 regions were amplified from genomic DNA using the immunoSEQ Assay, a bias-controlled multiplex PCR. In the original analysis: The number of nucleated cells in each sample was estimated from the amplification of reference gene primers within the assay. To quantify the absolute abundance of each unique TCRbeta CDR3 rearrangement, sequence reads were collapsed and filtered. For each sample, productive Simpson clonality was calculated as the square root of Simpson's diversity index across productive rearrangements. TCRdb obtained this table from immuneACCESS and retained in-frame rearrangements with V and J assigned. These tables miss some clones; where compared with another copy, unresolved V genes account for less than half of the shortfall, and the remainder is unexplained. V and J calls and clone size are given by that table; D and trimming were obtained from the DNA. This sample comprises around 300,000 clones, 75% to 85% of them detected only once. The top ten hold around 6.9% of the sample.

The CDR3 sequence holds 13 residues, the cysteine and phenylalanine included. Only the CDR3 portion is preserved as DNA: 39 bases, with reading frame beginning at the first base. V lost 5 bases and J lost 7 bases; the stretch between them is 14 bases long. The germline V gene gives CDR1 as MNHEY and CDR2 as SVGAGI. In this chain, TRBV6-5 is recombined with TRBJ2-5, with the D gene call left open. Material for sequencing was peripheral blood. This clonotype was sampled from a human donor in a cohort sampled during active COVID-19. The CDR3 reads CASSTTGSGTQYF. The DNA sequence reads TGTGCCAGCAGTACGACCGGGTCTGGGACCCAGTACTTC.